This T cell receptor (beta chain) was identified during a study of blood T cell repertoires in COVID-19. Across the whole study: T cells, B-cell-depleted T cells, or PBMCs supplied cDNA or gDNA.

Authors' data handling: The authors estimated nucleated cell counts from reference gene primer amplification. Repertoires were generated with immunoSEQ multiplex PCR, while TCRdb's copy carries only in-frame clones and drops some. That table gives V, J and clone size, and the DNA gave D and trimming. The sample includes around 100,000 clones, around 83% of them seen just once. In germline, CDR1 is MNHEY, CDR2 SVGAGI. Trimming stripped 6 bases from V and 3 bases from J, with 18 bases between. The length of the CDR3 is 15 residues. Specimen: peripheral blood. This TCR was sampled from a man aged 65-85 years with active or convalescent COVID-19. The V call is TRBV6-5, the J call TRBJ2-7; D not certain. The CDR3: CASRYRGKPYYEQYF. The DNA of the CDR3 is TGTGCCAGCAGGTACCGAGGAAAGCCTTACTACGAGCAGTACTTC.